The 20 T cell receptor beta chains listed next were all sequenced from one sample in a study of blood T cell repertoires in COVID-19. The repertoire was sequenced with immunoSEQ multiplex PCR; TCRdb's copy has only in-frame clones and lacks some. The sample contains about 270,000 clones, about four fifths of which appear only once. The sequenced sample was peripheral blood. All receptors derive from a woman aged 45-65 years who had recovered from COVID-19.

The gene calls are TRBV18 and TRBJ2-7; 7 bases match TRBD2. Germline V gives CDR1 KGHSH, CDR2 LQKENI. V shed 3 bases, J shed 3 bases, and the junction held 5 bases outside the gene matches. CDR3 length: 14 residues. The CDR3, as DNA: TGTGCCAGCTCACCGGGCGGGGGAGGCTACGAGCAGTACTTC. Its translation is CASSPGGGGYEQYF. The full variable domain, its missing parts supplied by reference TRBV18 and TRBJ2-7, is NAGVMQNPRHLVRRRGQEARLRCSPMKGHSHVYWYRQLPEEGLKFMVYLQKENIIDESGMPKERFSAEFPKEGPSILRIQQVVRGDSAAYFCASSPGGGGYEQYFGPGTRLTVT.

This chain uses TRBV6-1 with TRBJ2-1, with 9 bases lining up with TRBD1. The germline gives CDR1 MNHNS, CDR2 SASEGT. This CDR3 comprises 16 residues. V was clipped by 4 bases and J by 4 bases; unmatched bases: 8. CDR3 sequence: CASSAVTGGSYNEQFF. Here the CDR3 DNA reads TGTGCCAGCAGTGCTGTGACAGGGGGTTCTTACAATGAGCAGTTCTTC.

This chain links TRBV19 with TRBJ1-1, with D possibly matching TRBD1 (5 bases). The ends were cut back, 1 base at V and 8 bases at J, with 11 bases in the middle. The CDR3 is 13 amino acids. CDR1 LNHDA and CDR2 SQIVND come from the germline V gene (reference sequence). The CDR3 is CASSIGTRTEAFF. The CDR3 coding sequence is TGTGCCAGTAGTATAGGGACACGCACAGAAGCTTTCTTT.

This clone came up many times. The J gene is TRBJ2-3, the V gene TRBV7-9; 8 bases align to TRBD2. J was trimmed by 0 bases and V by 6 bases; bases with no gene match: 11. This CDR3 spans 17 amino acids. The V gene's germline CDR1 is SEHNR and CDR2 FQNEAQ (reference sequence). The CDR3 loop is CASSSSTSGPSTDTQYF. In DNA, the CDR3 is TGTGCCAGCAGTTCTAGTACTAGCGGTCCTAGCACAGATACGCAGTATTTT. The complete variable domain, with remaining parts taken from reference TRBV7-9 and TRBJ2-3, reads DTGVSQNPRHKITKRGQNVTFRCDPISEHNRLYWYRQTLGQGPEFLTYFQNEAQLEKSRLLSDRFSAERPKGSFSTLEIQRTEQGDSAMYLCASSSSTSGPSTDTQYFGPGTRLTVL.

The V gene is TRBV16, the J gene TRBJ2-5; D is possibly TRBD2 (5 bases). This CDR3 spans 12 amino acids. Germline V lookup: CDR1 KGHSY, CDR2 FQNENV. Trimming removed 1 base from V and 5 bases from J, with 5 bases in between. CDR3 coding DNA: TGTGCCAGCAGCCAATTAGCGGAGACCCAGTACTTC. This codes for CASSQLAETQYF.

The genes are TRBV6-5 and TRBJ2-7; D is undetermined. The CDR3 spans 13 residues. Looked up from germline, CDR1 is MNHEY and CDR2 is SVGAGI. The V and J ends lost 3 bases and 1 base respectively, with 7 bases between them. CDR3 protein: CASSYAGSYEQYF. The CDR3 coding sequence is TGTGCCAGCAGTTATGCCGGGTCCTACGAGCAGTACTTC.

This clone showed up just once. The chain employs TRBV4-3 and TRBJ2-1; tentatively, D is TRBD2 (5 bases). This CDR3 comprises 17 residues. Deletions cut 0 bases from V and 0 bases from J, with 12 bases between. Germline-derived CDR1 and CDR2 are LGHNA and YSLEER. The DNA for the CDR3 is TGCGCCAGCAGCCAAGAGGCCGGGGTGGTCTCCTACAATGAGCAGTTCTTC. This encodes CASSQEAGVVSYNEQFF.

V is TRBV7-2 and J is TRBJ1-5; D not certain. CDR3 length equals 12 residues. Deletions cut 2 bases from V and 6 bases from J, with 5 bases between. Germline CDR1 and CDR2: SGHTA and FQGNSA. In nucleotides, the CDR3 is TGTGCCAGCAGCTTAAACGGTCAGCCCCAGCATTTT. Its protein is CASSLNGQPQHF.

V usage is TRBV5-4 and J usage is TRBJ2-5, with 10 bases identical to TRBD1. CDR1 SGHNT and CDR2 YYREEE come from the germline V gene (reference sequence). Trimming cost V 4 bases and J 5 bases; bases outside gene matches: 5. The CDR3 has 14 amino acids. CDR3 region: CASSRTGGGETQYF. The CDR3 nucleotides are TGTGCCAGCAGCCGGACAGGGGGGGGTGAGACCCAGTACTTC.

The genes are TRBV4-2 and TRBJ2-6, with D hard to call. Trimming took 0 bases from V and 0 from J, leaving 6 bases between them. Germline V CDR1 and CDR2: LGHNA, YNFKEQ. The CDR3 is 16 residues long. The CDR3 region is CASSQDPDSGANVLTF. The CDR3 nucleotides are TGTGCCAGCAGCCAAGATCCAGACTCTGGGGCCAACGTCCTGACTTTC.

The V call is TRBV27, the J call TRBJ1-5; 8 positions match TRBD1. The V gene end was trimmed by 3 bases and the J gene end by 7 bases; junction bases not matched to a gene: 8. This CDR3 spans 15 amino acids. Germline V gives CDR1 MNHEY, CDR2 SMNVEV (reference sequence). The CDR3 here is CASSLYRAGGQPQHF. The CDR3 DNA reads TGTGCCAGCAGTTTGTACAGGGCAGGGGGCCAGCCCCAGCATTTT.

This chain joins TRBV20-1 and TRBJ1-3; unclear D gene. The CDR3 is 16 amino acids. Trimming cost V 3 bases and J 0 bases, with 15 bases left between them. Germline CDR1 DFQATT, CDR2 SNEGSKA (reference sequence). The CDR3 protein is CSASPMEGLSGNTIYF. CDR3 DNA sequence: TGCAGTGCTAGTCCTATGGAGGGCCTCTCTGGAAACACCATATATTTT.

The CDR3 is CASRRQDTEAFF. CDR3 nucleotides: TGTGCCAGCCGCCGACAGGACACTGAAGCTTTCTTT. This chain uses TRBV28 with TRBJ1-1; D possibly corresponds to TRBD1 (6 bases). Trimming took off 8 bases at V and 3 bases at J, with 10 bases between the two ends. The CDR3 is 12 amino acids. Germline V lookup: CDR1 MDHEN, CDR2 SYDVKM.

The chain links TRBV19 to TRBJ2-1; 7 positions match TRBD1. The trim removed 6 bases at V and 0 bases at J, leaving 5 bases unmatched. This CDR3 region has 15 residues. The germline V gene has CDR1 LNHDA and CDR2 SQIVND (reference sequence). The CDR3 region has the DNA TGTGCCAGTAGCCTGACAGGGAGCTCCTACAATGAGCAGTTCTTC. It translates to CASSLTGSSYNEQFF. Filled out from reference TRBV19 and TRBJ2-1, the complete variable domain reads DGGITQSPKYLFRKEGQNVTLSCEQNLNHDAMYWYRQDPGQGLRLIYYSQIVNDFQKGDIAEGYSVSREKKESFPLTVTSAQKNPTAFYLCASSLTGSSYNEQFFGPGTRLTVL.

The sample holds one count of this clone. The chain employs TRBV19 and TRBJ1-1, with 12 bases that match TRBD1. The CDR3 sequence is 16 residues long. Germline CDR1 LNHDA, CDR2 SQIVND (reference sequence). The J segment lost 11 bases and the V segment lost 6 bases, leaving 16 bases of the junction unmatched. CDR3 in DNA: TGTGCCAGTAGCCAGGGGACAGGGGGCGCAGGGTACGTGGCTTTCTTT. Translating gives CASSQGTGGAGYVAFF.

This rearrangement joins TRBV9 to TRBJ2-7; 8 bases agree with TRBD1. J lost 2 bases, V lost 0 bases, and 4 bases had no gene match. The CDR3 has 15 amino acids. Germline assignment: CDR1 SGDLS and CDR2 YYNGEE. This CDR3 is CASSVGGQGTYEQYF. CDR3 DNA: TGTGCCAGCAGCGTAGGTGGACAGGGAACCTACGAGCAGTACTTC.

The chain links TRBV30 to TRBJ2-1, with D perhaps matching TRBD2 (5 bases). The CDR3 has 13 residues. V lost 2 bases, J lost 8 bases, and 13 bases lay in between. Germline V gene lookup returns CDR1 GTSNPN and CDR2 SVGIG (reference sequence). The CDR3 DNA reads as TGTGCCTGGAGTACCCTACTAGGACATGAGCAGTTCTTC. Its translation is CAWSTLLGHEQFF.

This chain uses TRBV4-2 with TRBJ1-4, with 8 positions matching TRBD1. The germline V gene has CDR1 LGHNA and CDR2 YNFKEQ. This CDR3 is 17 amino acids long. With V trimmed by 0 bases and J by 3 bases, 6 bases remained unmatched. The CDR3: CASSQDRQGISNEKLFF. CDR3 coding DNA: TGTGCCAGCAGCCAAGATAGACAGGGGATCTCTAATGAAAAACTGTTTTTT.

V is TRBV7-2 and J is TRBJ1-6; tentatively, D is TRBD1 (6 bases). Germline lookup yields CDR1 SGHTA and CDR2 FQGNSA. The CDR3 sequence is 16 residues long. V lost 5 bases to trimming and J lost 9 bases, with 20 bases between them. CDR3 coding DNA: TGTGCCAGCAGCGCCCTTGACAGGCAATATCCTTCACCCCTCCACTTT. The encoded protein is CASSALDRQYPSPLHF. Drawing the rest from reference TRBV7-2 and TRBJ1-6, the complete variable domain is GAGVSQSPSNKVTEKGKDVELRCDPISGHTALYWYRQSLGQGLEFLIYFQGNSAPDKSGLPSDRFSAERTGGSVSTLTIQRTQQEDSAVYLCASSALDRQYPSPLHFGNGTRLTVT.

This chain connects TRBV6-6 to TRBJ1-4; possibly TRBD1 for D (5 bases). V was pared by 0 bases and J by 8 bases, with 16 bases between. Germline CDR1 and CDR2: MNHNY and SVGAGI (reference sequence). The length of the CDR3 is 16 residues. CDR3 DNA sequence: TGTGCCAGCAGTTACTCGGCAGGGTTTGGTCGCGAAAAACTGTTTTTT. Translated: CASSYSAGFGREKLFF.